This T cell receptor (beta chain) stems from a study of T cells in Graves' hyperthyroidism and ophthalmopathy. Study-wide results and limits: Blood also showed most of the thyroid clonotypes that were expanded above 0.001.

This clonotype was counted between two and nine times. Its antigen is currently unknown. Exclusions: uncontrolled infection, other autoimmune disease, pregnancy, lactation. Clinical symptoms, serum thyroxine, TRAb, thyroid ultrasound and orbital computed tomography established diagnosis. The source material, RNA transcripts, was used to amplify TCR beta CDR3 regions. TCR CDR3 regions were first amplified by RT-PCR with HTBI primers. MiXCR was run by TCRdb on the multiplex PCR reads, yielding one entry per CDR3 protein. The sample holds nearly 110,000 distinct CDR3 sequences; about 17% are singletons and the top ten take around 42%. Sample: blood. This TCR came from a woman aged 50 to 60 with Graves' hyperthyroidism.

The CDR3: CASSLGGDGDTQYF. The CDR3 DNA reads TGTGCCAGCAGCTTAGGTGGCGATGGAGATACGCAGTATTTT. The chain recombines TRBV7-9 with TRBJ2-3; D gene ambiguous. Trimming stripped 1 base from V and 5 bases from J, with 10 bases between. The CDR3 spans 14 residues. In germline, CDR1 is SEHNR, CDR2 FQNEAQ (reference sequence). Looking up the rest from reference TRBV7-9 and TRBJ2-3 gives the full variable domain: DTGVSQNPRHKITKRGQNVTFRCDPISEHNRLYWYRQTLGQGPEFLTYFQNEAQLEKSRLLSDRFSAERPKGSFSTLEIQRTEQGDSAMYLCASSLGGDGDTQYFGPGTRLTVL.